This TCR beta chain was captured by sequencing in a study of OX40 agonist ivuxolimab in advanced cancers. For the study at large: Dose-escalation cases comprised hepatocellular carcinoma, melanoma, renal cell or head and neck cancer.

Any history of autoimmune disease or systemic immunosuppression disqualified patients. This CDR3 is built from 16 residues. V shed 5 bases, J shed 3 bases, and the junction held 12 bases outside the gene matches. The germline gives CDR1 SGDLS, CDR2 YYNGEE. Some clones are missing from TCRdb's copy, which holds only in-frame ones; the method was immunoSEQ multiplex PCR. The sample yields 65,000 to 90,000 clones, more than 80% seen once. Sequencing was performed on CD4+ or CD8+ T cells sorted from blood, taken in a trial of the OX40 agonist ivuxolimab. This chain connects TRBV9 to TRBJ1-2; TRBD1 matches 8 bases. The TCR was taken from an adult with an advanced solid tumor such as melanoma, head and neck, liver or kidney cancer. CDR3 sequence: CASSQPRGRVHYGYTF. The CDR3 nucleotides read TGTGCCAGCAGTCAACCCAGGGGGCGAGTTCACTATGGCTACACCTTC.